The 9 T cell receptor beta chains below were found in one sample sequenced in a study of lung T cells in sarcoidosis with Löfgren's syndrome. TCRdb ran MiXCR on the reads and lists one entry per CDR3 protein. This repertoire shows approximately 19,000 distinct CDR3 sequences, about 20% found once; its top ten account for roughly 4%. The specimen sequenced was CD4+ T cells from PBMCs. These receptor sequences come from a human donor with sarcoidosis (Löfgren's syndrome or another form), or a control subject (not recorded which).

Many counts were recorded for this clonotype. The chain carries TRBV28 and TRBJ2-7; D is undetermined. Trimming cost V 7 bases and J 0 bases, with 19 bases left between them. Per the germline V gene, CDR1 is MDHEN and CDR2 is SYDVKM. The CDR3 totals 16 residues. CDR3: CASTTPRTAVSYEQYF. CDR3 sequence (DNA): TGTGCCAGCACCACTCCAAGGACGGCGGTCTCCTACGAGCAGTACTTC.

This clonotype occurred many times. The J gene is TRBJ2-3, the V gene TRBV2; D might be TRBD2 (6 bases). Germline loops: CDR1 SNHLY, CDR2 FYNNEI. The CDR3 runs 17 residues. Trimming removed 8 bases from V and 4 bases from J, with 25 bases in between. DNA for the CDR3: TGTGCCAGCCAAGTGCGGGACTTACCTACCAGCGCAGATACGCAGTATTTT. It is translated as CASQVRDLPTSADTQYF.

As concerns this clonotype: Relative to the germline gene, one junction end is altered; a read error may explain this. The V and J genes are TRBV12-3 or TRBV12-4 and TRBJ1-5; D not resolved. This CDR3 comprises 14 residues. CDR3 amino acids: CASSNGTHNQPQHF. The CDR3 nucleotides are TGTGCCAGCAGCAACGGTACCCACAATCAGCCTCAGCATTTT.

This clonotype showed up just a few times. The chain carries TRBV9 and TRBJ2-7; D uncertain. CDR3 size: 15 residues. V was pared by 0 bases and J by 9 bases, with 19 bases between. The germline gives CDR1 SGDLS, CDR2 YYNGEE. In DNA form, the CDR3 reads TGTGCCAGCAGCGTAGAGGTCCACTGTTTGATTTGGCAGTACTTC. Amino acids: CASSVEVHCLIWQYF.

This clonotype was seen repeatedly, ten times or more. V and J are TRBV7-9 and TRBJ1-5; no clear D. V lost 5 bases and J lost 4, with 15 bases in between. The CDR3 is 15 residues long. Germline lookup yields CDR1 SEHNR and CDR2 FQNEAQ (reference sequence). CDR3 coding DNA: TGTGCCAGCAGCATAGGACCCGGCGGAAATCAGCCCCAGCATTTT. Translation gives CASSIGPGGNQPQHF.

This clonotype is judged medium-sized (0.01 to 0.1%). The chain recombines TRBV20-1 with TRBJ1-2; D is uncertain. Germline V lookup: CDR1 DFQATT, CDR2 SNEGSKA (reference sequence). This CDR3 comprises 14 residues. Trimming removed 3 bases at V and 4 bases at J, with 15 bases between. The CDR3: CSARTPTLGYGYTF. DNA of the CDR3: TGCAGTGCTAGGACACCTACCTTGGGCTATGGCTACACCTTC.

The J gene is TRBJ2-1, the V gene TRBV12-3 or TRBV12-4, with D perhaps TRBD1 or TRBD2 (6 bases each). There are 13 residues in the CDR3. Trimming stripped 2 bases from V and 12 bases from J, with 14 bases between. In nucleotides, the CDR3 is TGTGCCAGCAGTTTAAGGGGACTGACAGGGCAGTTCTTC. Its protein product is CASSLRGLTGQFF.

By share of the sample, this clonotype is medium-sized. The gene calls are TRBV4-2 and TRBJ2-3; 7 bases agree with TRBD1. CDR1 is LGHNA and CDR2 is YNFKEQ in the germline V gene. V trimming: 4 bases; J trimming: 3 bases; junction bases outside the gene matches: 4. The CDR3 runs 14 residues. CDR3 region: CASSRRQGTDTQYF. CDR3 bases: TGTGCCAGCAGCCGAAGACAGGGTACAGATACGCAGTATTTT.

This clonotype was found many times. The genes are TRBV28 and TRBJ1-5; TRBD1 might be the D (5 bases). CDR3 length: 13 residues. Trimming stripped 6 bases from V and 4 bases from J, with 10 bases between. Germline loops: CDR1 MDHEN, CDR2 SYDVKM. The CDR3 DNA reads TGTGCCAGCAGGGGGACGGGGAATCAGCCCCAGCATTTT. It codes for CASRGTGNQPQHF.